This T cell receptor beta chain was recovered during a study of blood T cell repertoires in COVID-19. This CDR3 contains 11 residues. From germline, CDR1 is SGHTS and CDR2 YDEGEE. V was cut by 5 bases and J by 3 bases, with 6 bases left in between. Sequenced by immunoSEQ multiplex PCR; TCRdb stores in-frame clones only, minus some. Among roughly 150,000 clones listed, 85% were seen once. The rearrangement uses TRBV5-8 and TRBJ2-7; D ambiguous. The receptor comes from a man aged 50 to 59 with acute or convalescent COVID-19. Sequencing was done on a sample of peripheral blood. Here the CDR3 reads CASRKSYEQYF. Here the CDR3 DNA reads TGTGCCAGCAGGAAGAGCTACGAGCAGTACTTC.